One sample yielded the 4 T cell receptor beta chains listed below, sequenced in a study of T cell responses to AZD1222 COVID-19 vaccine. Sequencing used immunoSEQ multiplex PCR; TCRdb keeps in-frame clones, though not all of them. The sample has approximately 150,000 clones, around 94% seen once. The specimen was peripheral blood, collected on day 0 of AZD1222 vaccination. The source of these receptors is an adult in good health.

Turning to this clone: Other DNA sequences of this sample code for an identical CDR3. The rearrangement uses TRBV18 and TRBJ2-7, with TRBD1 identical over 7 bases. Germline V gene data show CDR1 as KGHSH and CDR2 as LQKENI. There are 13 residues in the CDR3. The trim removed 2 bases at V and 3 bases at J, leaving 1 base unmatched. In DNA, the CDR3 is TGTGCCAGCTCACCAAGGGACAGCTACGAGCAGTACTTC. Translation: CASSPRDSYEQYF.

The CDR3 bases are TGTGCCAGCAGCCAGGGACGGCGGGGCTCCTATAATTCACCCCTCCACTTT. Its protein product is CASSQGRRGSYNSPLHF. The chain couples TRBV4-2 to TRBJ1-6, with a possible D match to TRBD1 (5 bases). Germline CDR1 and CDR2: LGHNA and YNFKEQ. The CDR3 length is 17 residues. Trimming cost V 3 bases and J 0 bases, with 12 bases left between them.

The chain is built from TRBV5-6 and TRBJ1-1, with D uncertain. Trimming removed 1 base at V and 0 bases at J, with 10 bases between. The CDR3 is 15 amino acids. The germline V gene has CDR1 SGHDT and CDR2 YYEEEE. This CDR3 is CASSLRQAVNTEAFF. The CDR3 region has the DNA TGTGCCAGCAGCTTGAGGCAGGCGGTGAACACTGAAGCTTTCTTT. Drawing the rest from reference TRBV5-6 and TRBJ1-1, the complete variable domain is DAGVTQSPTHLIKTRGQQVTLRCSPKSGHDTVSWYQQALGQGPQFIFQYYEEEERQRGNFPDRFSGHQFPNYSSELNVNALLLGDSALYLCASSLRQAVNTEAFFGQGTRLTVV.

This chain uses TRBV6-5 with TRBJ1-1; no reliable D call. The germline CDR1 and CDR2 sequences are MNHEY and SVGAGI. V lost 3 bases to trimming and J lost 0 bases, with 8 bases between them. CDR3 length: 14 amino acids. The CDR3 sequence: CASSYRNMNTEAFF. The CDR3 DNA follows: TGTGCCAGCAGTTATAGAAACATGAACACTGAAGCTTTCTTT.